One sample yielded the 21 T cell receptor beta chains listed below, sequenced in a study of T cell responses to AZD1222 COVID-19 vaccine. Assay used: immunoSEQ multiplex PCR; TCRdb lists only in-frame clones, some missing. The sample includes about 120,000 clones, approximately 88% of them seen just once. Sequences were derived from peripheral blood, sampled on day 0 of AZD1222 vaccination. These receptors were taken from an adult in good health.

J is TRBJ2-7 and V is TRBV12-3 or TRBV12-4; TRBD1 is a possible D gene (6 bases). The CDR3 totals 11 residues. V was cut by 7 bases and J by 3 bases, with 7 bases left in between. The CDR3 is CASKGVYEQYF. CDR3 DNA: TGTGCCAGCAAGGGGGTCTACGAGCAGTACTTC.

The chain is built from TRBV9 and TRBJ1-4; D is perhaps TRBD1 (6 bases). Germline V gives CDR1 SGDLS, CDR2 YYNGEE. This CDR3 is 15 amino acids long. V lost 1 base and J 3 bases, leaving 10 bases between the germline ends. The chain's CDR3 is CASSVLQGANEKLFF. Here the CDR3 DNA reads TGTGCCAGCAGCGTACTACAGGGAGCTAATGAAAAACTGTTTTTT. The whole variable domain, filled in from reference TRBV9 and TRBJ1-4, reads DSGVTQTPKHLITATGQRVTLRCSPRSGDLSVYWYQQSLDQGLQFLIQYYNGEERAKGNILERFSAQQFPDLHSELNLSSLELGDSALYFCASSVLQGANEKLFFGSGTQLSVL.

The chain is built from TRBV7-3 and TRBJ2-2, with TRBD1 matching 9 bases. Per germline, CDR1 SGHTA and CDR2 FQGTGA. The ends lost 5 bases at V and 4 bases at J; junction bases unmatched: 11. The CDR3 consists of 17 residues. For the CDR3, the DNA is TGTGCCAGCAGCAAGGGGCTCGGACAGGGGAGCACCGGGGAGCTGTTTTTT. As protein: CASSKGLGQGSTGELFF.

This clone was seen just once. This sequence joins TRBV29-1 and TRBJ1-2; unclear D gene. The germline CDR1 and CDR2 sequences are SQVTM and ANQGSEA. CDR3 size: 14 residues. Trimming removed 1 base at V and 5 bases at J, with 14 bases between. CDR3 in DNA: TGCAGCGTTGAAGGGCGGGGAGGTTGGTATGGCTACACCTTC. This translates into CSVEGRGGWYGYTF. Full variable domain (missing parts from reference TRBV29-1 and TRBJ1-2): SAVISQKPSRDICQRGTSLTIQCQVDSQVTMMFWYRQQPGQSLTLIATANQGSEATYESGFVIDKFPISRPNLTFSTLTVSNMSPEDSSIYLCSVEGRGGWYGYTFGSGTRLTVV.

On this clone itself: The junction does not match germline at one end; this may be a read error. This chain links TRBV19 with TRBJ1-4; D call uncertain. The CDR3 has 14 amino acids. Per germline, CDR1 LNHDA and CDR2 SQIVND (reference sequence). The CDR3 sequence is CASRIGGEEEKLFF. The DNA for the CDR3 is TGTGCCAGTAGGATAGGTGGGGAGGAAGAAAAACTGTTTTTT.

The gene calls are TRBV6-5 and TRBJ2-7, with a weak D call TRBD1 (5 bases). This CDR3 has 13 residues. Germline CDR1 and CDR2: MNHEY and SVGAGI. The V and J ends lost 0 bases and 12 bases respectively, with 15 bases between them. The CDR3 sequence is CASSYSGRGPPYF. As DNA, the CDR3 is TGTGCCAGCAGTTACTCGGGAAGGGGCCCTCCGTACTTC.

The V and J genes are TRBV7-2 and TRBJ1-6; D perhaps matches TRBD1 (6 bases). The CDR3 contains 16 residues. The germline V and J ends were trimmed by 2 bases and 9 bases, with 17 bases remaining between them. The germline V gene has CDR1 SGHTA and CDR2 FQGNSA. In DNA form, the CDR3 reads TGTGCCAGCAGCTTACTGTCATTTACAGGGAGTTCACCCCTCCACTTT. It codes for CASSLLSFTGSSPLHF.

V gene TRBV5-1 combines with J gene TRBJ2-5; a weak D match, TRBD1 (6 bases). This CDR3 is built from 14 residues. CDR1 is SGHRS, CDR2 YFSETQ, per germline. V was pared by 5 bases and J by 2 bases, with 13 bases between. CDR3 residues: CASSRGQGQETQYF. As DNA, the CDR3 is TGCGCCAGCAGTCGAGGGCAGGGGCAAGAGACCCAGTACTTC.

This rearrangement joins TRBV19 to TRBJ1-1; no firm D call. The V gene's germline CDR1 is LNHDA and CDR2 SQIVND (reference sequence). This CDR3 contains 14 residues. The ends were cut back, 6 bases at V and 1 base at J, with 12 bases in the middle. The CDR3, as DNA: TGTGCCAGTAGGGCCCGAAGGAGGAACACTGAAGCTTTCTTT. Its translation is CASRARRRNTEAFF. Variable domain in full (rest from reference TRBV19 and TRBJ1-1): DGGITQSPKYLFRKEGQNVTLSCEQNLNHDAMYWYRQDPGQGLRLIYYSQIVNDFQKGDIAEGYSVSREKKESFPLTVTSAQKNPTAFYLCASRARRRNTEAFFGQGTRLTVV.

This chain connects TRBV5-1 to TRBJ1-4; tentative D call: TRBD1 (6 bases). CDR3 length equals 16 residues. V lost 5 bases and J lost 4, with 18 bases in between. Looked up from germline, CDR1 is SGHRS and CDR2 is YFSETQ. The CDR3 loop reads CASRPLGGGVNEKLFF. CDR3 sequence (DNA): TGCGCCAGCAGGCCCCTCGGGGGGGGCGTTAATGAAAAACTGTTTTTT.

This clone was recorded once. The genes are TRBV7-8 and TRBJ1-3; possibly TRBD1 for D (5 bases). V lost 4 bases and J lost 1, with 14 bases in between. The CDR3 is 16 amino acids. Per germline, CDR1 SGHVS and CDR2 FQNEAQ. The CDR3 DNA follows: TGTGCCAGCAGCTCCCCGGGGGTCGGGTCTGGAAACACCATATATTTT. Protein product: CASSSPGVGSGNTIYF.

V is TRBV18 and J is TRBJ1-4, with 7 bases fitting TRBD1. The V segment lost 3 bases and the J segment 4 bases; nucleotides outside the gene matches: 8. The CDR3 covers 16 residues. The germline CDR1 and CDR2 sequences are KGHSH and LQKENI. In DNA, the CDR3 is TGTGCCAGCTCACCCGCTGGGACAGCAATTAATGAAAAACTGTTTTTT. As protein: CASSPAGTAINEKLFF. The entire variable domain, with the rest obtained from reference TRBV18 and TRBJ1-4, is as follows: NAGVMQNPRHLVRRRGQEARLRCSPMKGHSHVYWYRQLPEEGLKFMVYLQKENIIDESGMPKERFSAEFPKEGPSILRIQQVVRGDSAAYFCASSPAGTAINEKLFFGSGTQLSVL.

The V gene is TRBV5-4, the J gene TRBJ1-2; 7 positions agree with TRBD1. CDR1 is SGHNT and CDR2 is YYREEE in the germline V gene (reference sequence). V trimming: 2 bases; J trimming: 0 bases; junction bases outside the gene matches: 10. The CDR3 has 17 amino acids. CDR3 coding DNA: TGTGCCAGCAGCTTCGAGACAGGGAGCATTCCTAACTATGGCTACACCTTC. This sequence encodes CASSFETGSIPNYGYTF.

V usage is TRBV9 and J usage is TRBJ1-1; 7 nucleotides line up with TRBD1. The germline V gene encodes CDR1 SGDLS and CDR2 YYNGEE. The ends lost 3 bases at V and 1 base at J; junction bases unmatched: 6. The CDR3 runs to 15 residues. The CDR3 DNA is TGTGCCAGCAGCGCTCAGGGGGGAGCGAACACTGAAGCTTTCTTT. Translating it yields CASSAQGGANTEAFF. Combining the CDR3 with reference TRBV9 and TRBJ1-1 gives the whole variable domain DSGVTQTPKHLITATGQRVTLRCSPRSGDLSVYWYQQSLDQGLQFLIQYYNGEERAKGNILERFSAQQFPDLHSELNLSSLELGDSALYFCASSAQGGANTEAFFGQGTRLTVV.

The V call is TRBV7-9, the J call TRBJ1-4; weak D call: TRBD1 (6 bases). Germline CDR1 is SEHNR and CDR2 is FQNEAQ (reference sequence). Between the trimmed V and J ends, which lost 3 bases and 7 bases, there was a span of 12 bases. There are 14 residues in the CDR3. The CDR3 loop is CASSFTGIGEKLFF. As DNA, the CDR3 is TGTGCCAGCAGCTTTACAGGGATTGGTGAAAAACTGTTTTTT.

V gene TRBV5-1 combines with J gene TRBJ1-1, with 8 nucleotides matching TRBD1. The germline CDR1 and CDR2 sequences are SGHRS and YFSETQ. This CDR3 is built from 14 residues. Germline trimming cut 5 bases from V and 1 base from J; bases unmatched to any gene: 4. CDR3 amino acids: CASRIQGANTEAFF. In DNA form, the CDR3 reads TGCGCCAGCAGAATCCAGGGGGCGAACACTGAAGCTTTCTTT.

V and J are TRBV11-1 and TRBJ1-2; D is possibly TRBD1 (5 bases). The CDR3 spans 12 residues. Germline V CDR1 and CDR2: SGHAT, FQDESV (reference sequence). V lost 6 bases and J lost 4, with 9 bases in between. For the CDR3, the DNA is TGTGCCAGCAGTAACAGGCCCTATGGCTACACCTTC. Protein: CASSNRPYGYTF.

V and J are TRBV6-5 and TRBJ1-2; D not resolved. The CDR3 sequence is 12 residues long. Germline values: CDR1 MNHEY, CDR2 SVGAGI. The V gene lost 7 bases and the J gene lost 0 bases, with 6 bases spanning the gap. DNA of the CDR3: TGTGCCAGCACCGGTGCTAACTATGGCTACACCTTC. Amino acids: CASTGANYGYTF.

The chain recombines TRBV7-3 with TRBJ1-2; TRBD1 matches at 10 bases. This CDR3 is built from 15 residues. CDR1 and CDR2 from the germline V gene are SGHTA and FQGTGA. The V segment lost 5 bases and the J segment 7 bases; nucleotides outside the gene matches: 10. CDR3 amino acids: CASSQDRGQGRGYTF. CDR3 DNA: TGTGCCAGCAGCCAAGACAGGGGGCAAGGTCGTGGCTACACCTTC.

The CDR3 is CASSLDGANTEAFF. The CDR3 DNA reads TGCGCCAGCAGCTTGGATGGGGCGAACACTGAAGCTTTCTTT. The V call is TRBV5-1, the J call TRBJ1-1; TRBD1 might be the D (5 bases). Trimming removed 0 bases from V and 1 base from J, with 7 bases in between. CDR1 SGHRS and CDR2 YFSETQ come from the germline V gene. This CDR3 is built from 14 residues.

The V call is TRBV7-8, the J call TRBJ1-2, with D possibly being TRBD1 (6 bases). Germline CDR1 is SGHVS and CDR2 is FQNEAQ. V lost 5 bases and J lost 5, with 15 bases in between. CDR3 length: 14 amino acids. The CDR3 sequence is CASSPQWGAYGYTF. In DNA form, the CDR3 reads TGTGCCAGCAGCCCTCAGTGGGGGGCTTATGGCTACACCTTC.